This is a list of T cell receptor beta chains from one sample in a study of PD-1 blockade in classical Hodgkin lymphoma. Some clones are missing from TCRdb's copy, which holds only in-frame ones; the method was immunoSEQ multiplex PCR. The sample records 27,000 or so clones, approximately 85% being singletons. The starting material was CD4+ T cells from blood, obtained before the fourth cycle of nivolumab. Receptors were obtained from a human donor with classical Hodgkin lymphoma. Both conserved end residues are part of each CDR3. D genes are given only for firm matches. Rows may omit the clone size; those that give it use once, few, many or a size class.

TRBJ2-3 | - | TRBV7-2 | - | TGTGCCACCGGGGTGGTGTTGGCAGATACGCAGTATTTT | CATGVVLADTQYF
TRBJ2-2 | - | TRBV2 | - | TGTGCCAGCAGTGCTCAGACTTCGAACACCGGGGAGCTGTTTTTT | CASSAQTSNTGELFF
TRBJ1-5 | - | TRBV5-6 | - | TGTGCCAGCAGCTCTTACAGGGAGCTTCATCAGCCCCAGCATTTT | CASSSYRELHQPQHF
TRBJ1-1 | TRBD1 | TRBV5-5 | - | TGTGCCAGCAGCTTGGGGGGACAGGGGTCAAGGGAAGCTTTCTTT | CASSLGGQGSREAFF
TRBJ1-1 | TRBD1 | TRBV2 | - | TGTGCCAGCCGTGGACAGGGGGCGCGGAATGAAGCTTTCTTT | CASRGQGARNEAFF
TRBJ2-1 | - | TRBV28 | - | TGTGCCAGCAGTTTAAGTAGACACAATGAGCAGTTCTTC | CASSLSRHNEQFF
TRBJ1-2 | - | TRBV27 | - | TGTGCCAGCAGTTTATCGGGCAGGGGATACTATGGCTACACCTTC | CASSLSGRGYYGYTF
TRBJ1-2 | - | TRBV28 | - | TGTGCCAGCAGCTCCCCAAGGGGGTCGAACTATGGCTACACCTTC | CASSSPRGSNYGYTF
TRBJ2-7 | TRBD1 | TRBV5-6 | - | TGTGCCAGCAGCTTCCACCCCGGGACAGGACTCTACGAGCAGTACTTC | CASSFHPGTGLYEQYF
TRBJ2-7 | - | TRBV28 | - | TGTGCCAGCAGTTTAGCAGGGGCGAGCTCCTACGAGCAGTACTTC | CASSLAGASSYEQYF
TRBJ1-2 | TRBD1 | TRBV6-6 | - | TGTGCCAGCAGTTCGGGACAGGTTGTAAGCTACACCTTC | CASSSGQVVSYTF
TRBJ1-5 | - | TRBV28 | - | TGTGCCACCTATTACCCAGGGCGTAATAGCAATCAGCCCCAGCATTTT | CATYYPGRNSNQPQHF
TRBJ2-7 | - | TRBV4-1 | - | TGCGCCAGCAGCCAAGCCCTACACTCTGGGGAGCAGTACTTC | CASSQALHSGEQYF
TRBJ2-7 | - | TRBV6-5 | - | TGTGCCAGCACCAAAAGCAGTGGCGAGCAGTACTTC | CASTKSSGEQYF
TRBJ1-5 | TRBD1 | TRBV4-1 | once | TGCGCCAGCAGCCAAGTTGGGTTGTGGTCAGGGGGGCCTCGAGGGAGCAATCAGCCCCAGCATTTT | CASSQVGLWSGGPRGSNQPQHF
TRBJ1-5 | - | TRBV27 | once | TGTGCCAGCAGTTTTCAGGGCAATCAGCCCCAGCATTTT | CASSFQGNQPQHF
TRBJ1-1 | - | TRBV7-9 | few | TGTGCCAGCAGCTTAGGAGGAATAGCTAGGGGAAAGAATGAAGCTTTCTTT | CASSLGGIARGKNEAFF
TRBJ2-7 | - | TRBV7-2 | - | TGTGCCAGCAGCTTATTGGGCTTGCAAACCTACGAGCAGTACTTC | CASSLLGLQTYEQYF
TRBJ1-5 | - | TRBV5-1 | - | TGCGCCAGCAGCCCAGAGATTAGCAATCAGCCCCAGCATTTT | CASSPEISNQPQHF
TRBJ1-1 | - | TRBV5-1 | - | TGCGCCAGCAGCTTGGTTTCGGGAACTGAAGCTTTCTTT | CASSLVSGTEAFF
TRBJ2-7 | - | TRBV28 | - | TGTGCCAGCATTTTTAGCGGTCCAAGCTCCTACGAGCAGTACTTC | CASIFSGPSSYEQYF
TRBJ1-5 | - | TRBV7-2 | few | TGTGCCAGCAGCCCACGCAGGGGTAACAATCAGCCCCAGCATTTT | CASSPRRGNNQPQHF
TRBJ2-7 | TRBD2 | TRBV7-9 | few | TGTGCCAGCAGCTTAGGTGGACTAGCGGGAGGCGAGCAGTACTTC | CASSLGGLAGGEQYF
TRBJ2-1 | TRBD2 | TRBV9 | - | TGTGCCAGCAGCGTAGGGGCTAGCGGGATCAATGAGCAGTTCTTC | CASSVGASGINEQFF
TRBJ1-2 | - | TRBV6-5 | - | TGTGCCAGCAGTTACGGGGGAAACTATGGCTACACCTTC | CASSYGGNYGYTF
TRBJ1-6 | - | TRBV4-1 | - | TGCGCCAGCAGCCAAGATACCAGGGGTATGGATTCACCCCTCCACTTT | CASSQDTRGMDSPLHF
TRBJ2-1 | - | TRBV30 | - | TGTGCCTGGAGTGTTGGTCGTCCTACCTACAATGAGCAGTTCTTC | CAWSVGRPTYNEQFF
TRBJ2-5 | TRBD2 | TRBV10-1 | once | TGCGCCAGCAGCGCGGGACTAGCGGGAGTGGTAAGAGAGACCCAGTACTTC | CASSAGLAGVVRETQYF
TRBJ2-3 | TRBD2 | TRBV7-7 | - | TGTGCTAGCAGCCGATTTAGCGGGAGGGATGGAGATACGCAGTATTTT | CASSRFSGRDGDTQYF
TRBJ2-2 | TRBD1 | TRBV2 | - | TGTGCCAGCAGTGGACAGGGAAACACCGGGGAGCTGTTTTTT | CASSGQGNTGELFF
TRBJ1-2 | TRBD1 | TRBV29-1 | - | TGCAGCGCCGGACAGGACTATGGCTACACCTTC | CSAGQDYGYTF
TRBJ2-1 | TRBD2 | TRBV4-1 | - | TGCGCCAGCAGCCAAGGGCGGGGACTAGCGGGAGCGGGTGAGCAGTTCTTC | CASSQGRGLAGAGEQFF
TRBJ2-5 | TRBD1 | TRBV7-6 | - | TGTGCCAGCAGCTTAGAGGCGGGACAGGGGAGGGAGACCCAGTACTTC | CASSLEAGQGRETQYF
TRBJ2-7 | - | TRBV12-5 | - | TGTGCTAGTTCCGCCTTCGGGGGATGGGGGTACGAGCAGTACTTC | CASSAFGGWGYEQYF
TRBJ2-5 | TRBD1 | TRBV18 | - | TGTGCCAGCTCACTAACAGGGGAGCAGACCCAGTACTTC | CASSLTGEQTQYF
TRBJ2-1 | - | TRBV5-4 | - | TGTGCCAGCAGCGGTAGGCGGACTGACCTCGAATCCTACAATGAGCAGTTCTTC | CASSGRRTDLESYNEQFF